The 29 T cell receptor beta chains in this list originate from one sample, sequenced in a study of lymphopenia after photon versus proton radiotherapy. TCRdb's table, derived via immunoSEQ multiplex PCR, lists solely in-frame clones and lacks some. The table lists approximately 24,000 clones, roughly 90% of them singletons, with 0.75% to 0.9% in the top ten. The source was peripheral blood, collected from a patient treated with photon-based radiotherapy. These receptors all come from a woman in her forties or fifties with cholangiocarcinoma.

This clone has only a few counts. The chain recombines TRBV30 with TRBJ1-6; the match to TRBD1 covers 8 bases. The J segment lost 10 bases and the V segment lost 3 bases, leaving 11 bases of the junction unmatched. The CDR3 contains 15 residues. Germline V lookup: CDR1 GTSNPN, CDR2 SVGIG (reference sequence). The CDR3 reads CAWRGQTGEKSPLHF. Written as DNA, the CDR3 is TGTGCCTGGAGGGGACAGACAGGGGAGAAATCACCCCTCCACTTT. Looking up the rest from reference TRBV30 and TRBJ1-6 gives the full variable domain: SQTIHQWPATLVQPVGSPLSLECTVEGTSNPNLYWYRQAAGRGLQLLFYSVGIGQISSEVPQNLSASRPQDRQFILSSKKLLLSDSGFYLCAWRGQTGEKSPLHFGNGTRLTVT.

The rearrangement joins TRBV7-9 to TRBJ2-4; tentative D call: TRBD2 (6 bases). This CDR3 is built from 16 residues. Deletions cut 5 bases from V and 0 bases from J, with 14 bases between. CDR1 and CDR2 (germline): SEHNR, FQNEAQ (reference sequence). The CDR3 nucleotides read TGTGCCAGCAGCGCCGGGGCGGGAATAGCCAAAAACATTCAGTACTTC. Amino acids: CASSAGAGIAKNIQYF.

The gene calls are TRBV4-3 and TRBJ2-1; 7 nucleotides agree with TRBD2. Looked up from germline, CDR1 is LGHNA and CDR2 is YSLEER. The CDR3 contains 15 residues. J was trimmed by 9 bases and V by 0 bases; bases with no gene match: 8. The CDR3 here is CASSQEGLEEGEQFF. CDR3 sequence (DNA): TGCGCCAGCAGCCAAGAAGGACTAGAGGAGGGTGAGCAGTTCTTC.

The chain links TRBV7-9 to TRBJ2-1, with 7 positions matching TRBD1. Germline loops: CDR1 SEHNR, CDR2 FQNEAQ (reference sequence). V shed 3 bases, J shed 6 bases, and the junction held 2 bases outside the gene matches. The length of the CDR3 is 13 residues. This CDR3 reads CASSFAGGNEQFF. In nucleotides, the CDR3 is TGTGCCAGCAGCTTCGCAGGGGGCAATGAGCAGTTCTTC.

The chain has TRBV7-2 and TRBJ1-3; the D gene is possibly TRBD1 (6 bases). Trimming removed 4 bases from V and 4 bases from J, with 11 bases in between. This CDR3 is built from 14 residues. Germline V gene lookup returns CDR1 SGHTA and CDR2 FQGNSA. CDR3 in amino acids: CASSWGHKGNTIYF. Written as DNA, the CDR3 is TGTGCCAGCAGCTGGGGGCACAAAGGAAACACCATATATTTT. Filled out from reference TRBV7-2 and TRBJ1-3, the complete variable domain reads GAGVSQSPSNKVTEKGKDVELRCDPISGHTALYWYRQSLGQGLEFLIYFQGNSAPDKSGLPSDRFSAERTGGSVSTLTIQRTQQEDSAVYLCASSWGHKGNTIYFGEGSWLTVV.

The sample holds one count of this clone. The V gene is TRBV5-1, the J gene TRBJ1-2, with D perhaps matching TRBD1 (5 bases). Germline assignment: CDR1 SGHRS and CDR2 YFSETQ. V was cut by 4 bases and J by 0 bases, with 7 bases left in between. This CDR3 is 13 amino acids long. CDR3 amino acids: CASSLTANYGYTF. Written as DNA, the CDR3 is TGCGCCAGCAGCCTGACAGCTAACTATGGCTACACCTTC.

This chain uses TRBV14 with TRBJ2-1; 9 nucleotides agree with TRBD1. The CDR3 has 14 residues. The V gene end was trimmed by 1 base and the J gene end by 8 bases; junction bases not matched to a gene: 3. CDR1 and CDR2 (germline): SGHDN, FVKESK. CDR3 in DNA: TGTGCCAGCAGCCAAGTTGGGACAGGGTATGAGCAGTTCTTC. Amino acid sequence: CASSQVGTGYEQFF.

This chain joins TRBV7-9 and TRBJ2-7; D remains ambiguous. Between the trimmed V and J ends, which lost 4 bases and 3 bases, there was a span of 7 bases. Looked up from germline, CDR1 is SEHNR and CDR2 is FQNEAQ (reference sequence). The CDR3 totals 12 residues. In DNA, the CDR3 is TGTGCCAGCAGCTCTGACGGCTACGAGCAGTACTTC. Amino acids: CASSSDGYEQYF.

The V and J genes are TRBV2 and TRBJ1-5; 8 bases are shared with TRBD1. The CDR3 contains 14 residues. The junction had 4 bases not matched to a gene; V was cut back by 6 bases and J by 3 bases. The V gene's germline CDR1 is SNHLY and CDR2 FYNNEI. The CDR3, as DNA: TGTGCCAGCAGCCGGACAGGGAACAATCAGCCCCAGCATTTT. This sequence encodes CASSRTGNNQPQHF.

The J gene is TRBJ2-1, the V gene TRBV4-3; 12 positions match TRBD2. The CDR3 is 15 amino acids. V trimming: 2 bases; J trimming: 6 bases; junction bases outside the gene matches: 2. Germline V gives CDR1 LGHNA, CDR2 YSLEER. CDR3 sequence reads: CASSQLAGGRNEQFF. The CDR3 bases are TGCGCCAGCAGCCAACTAGCGGGGGGGCGCAATGAGCAGTTCTTC.

The chain uses TRBV18 and TRBJ1-6; 10 nucleotides agree with TRBD1. The CDR3 contains 17 residues. Germline CDR1 is KGHSH and CDR2 is LQKENI. After removal of 1 base from V and 8 bases from J, the junction contained 8 bases not matched to a gene. As DNA, the CDR3 is TGTGCCAGCTCACCACAGGAGGGGGGGACAGGGGATTCACCCCTCCACTTT. Translating it yields CASSPQEGGTGDSPLHF.

This CDR3 reads CASSSLLAGGYNEQFF. CDR3 coding DNA: TGTGCCAGCAGTTCCTTACTAGCGGGGGGCTACAATGAGCAGTTCTTC. The rearrangement uses TRBV6-5 and TRBJ2-1; 12 bases fit TRBD2. This CDR3 spans 16 amino acids. Germline values: CDR1 MNHEY, CDR2 SVGAGI. V trimming: 4 bases; J trimming: 3 bases; junction bases outside the gene matches: 4.

The gene calls are TRBV7-9 and TRBJ1-2; D may be TRBD1 (5 bases). Germline CDR1 SEHNR, CDR2 FQNEAQ (reference sequence). This CDR3 has 16 residues. Trimming removed 5 bases from V and 5 bases from J, with 21 bases in between. The CDR3 coding sequence is TGTGCCAGCAGCCCCGGTTCAGGGCGCCGGGCGTATGGCTACACCTTC. Protein: CASSPGSGRRAYGYTF.

The chain combines TRBV19 with TRBJ1-4; a weak D match, TRBD1 (6 bases). The CDR3 covers 15 residues. Germline V gene lookup returns CDR1 LNHDA and CDR2 SQIVND (reference sequence). The V and J ends lost 8 bases and 3 bases respectively, with 16 bases between them. CDR3 DNA sequence: TGTGCCAGTCACCCCCTAGCAGGGGCTAATGAAAAACTGTTTTTT. The encoded protein is CASHPLAGANEKLFF.

The V gene is TRBV11-2, the J gene TRBJ2-4; D is undetermined. The CDR3 sequence is 11 residues long. Germline V gene sequence: CDR1 SGHAT, CDR2 FQNNGV. V dropped 3 bases and J dropped 7 bases, with 4 bases sitting between them. The CDR3 bases are TGTGCCAGCAGCTTGGGGAACATTCAGTACTTC. As protein: CASSLGNIQYF.

The V call is TRBV5-6, the J call TRBJ1-2, with D maybe TRBD1 (6 bases). The CDR3 runs 16 residues. Germline assignment: CDR1 SGHDT and CDR2 YYEEEE. With 4 bases removed from V and 0 bases from J, the gap between germline ends came to 16 bases. CDR3 in amino acids: CASSLLGGAANYGYTF. For the CDR3, the DNA is TGTGCCAGCAGCCTCCTAGGGGGGGCAGCTAACTATGGCTACACCTTC. Supplemented by reference TRBV5-6 and TRBJ1-2, the full variable domain reads DAGVTQSPTHLIKTRGQQVTLRCSPKSGHDTVSWYQQALGQGPQFIFQYYEEEERQRGNFPDRFSGHQFPNYSSELNVNALLLGDSALYLCASSLLGGAANYGYTFGSGTRLTVV.

This clone was recorded only once. This chain connects TRBV7-2 to TRBJ2-7, with unresolved D. Trimming took 5 bases from V and 0 from J, leaving 14 bases between them. Germline-derived CDR1 and CDR2 are SGHTA and FQGNSA. The CDR3 loop spans 15 amino acids. CDR3 DNA: TGTGCCAGCAGCGAAGGTCATTTTAGCTCCTACGAGCAGTACTTC. This codes for CASSEGHFSSYEQYF.

This rearrangement joins TRBV5-6 to TRBJ1-2; tentative D call: TRBD1 (5 bases). The germline CDR1 and CDR2 sequences are SGHDT and YYEEEE. CDR3 length: 14 amino acids. Trimming removed 0 bases from V and 2 bases from J, with 8 bases in between. CDR3 sequence (DNA): TGTGCCAGCAGCTTGGGCGGGGCAAACTATGGCTACACCTTC. Its protein product is CASSLGGANYGYTF.

This clone was detected only once. Its ends do not fully match the called genes, so a read error is possible. The rearrangement uses TRBV4-1 and TRBJ2-6; D ambiguous. The CDR3 contains 14 residues. Germline V gene lookup returns CDR1 MGHRA and CDR2 YSYEKL. The CDR3 nucleotides are TGCGCCAGCAACCAACAGTTGGGGGCCAACGTCCTGACTTTC. Protein: CASNQQLGANVLTF.

The chain carries TRBV9 and TRBJ2-1; 10 bases agree with TRBD2. The CDR3 runs 15 residues. The ends lost 3 bases at V and 8 bases at J; junction bases unmatched: 8. From germline, CDR1 is SGDLS and CDR2 YYNGEE. The CDR3 sequence is CASSAGGLALDEQFF. CDR3 bases: TGTGCCAGCAGCGCCGGGGGACTAGCGTTGGATGAGCAGTTCTTC.

The V call is TRBV19, the J call TRBJ1-5; 11 nucleotides line up with TRBD1. J gave up 0 bases and V 5 bases, and 6 bases lay outside the gene matches. This CDR3 has 17 amino acids. From germline, CDR1 is LNHDA and CDR2 SQIVND (reference sequence). The CDR3 region is CASSVGQGVVSNQPQHF. As DNA, the CDR3 is TGTGCCAGTAGTGTGGGACAGGGGGTTGTTAGCAATCAGCCCCAGCATTTT.

In its sample, this clone was seen once. The V call is TRBV18, the J call TRBJ1-4, with D possibly being TRBD1 (5 bases). This CDR3 contains 13 residues. Germline values: CDR1 KGHSH, CDR2 LQKENI. Trimming took off 4 bases at V and 8 bases at J, with 11 bases between the two ends. The CDR3 region has the DNA TGTGCCAGCTCACGGAGTACAGGCGAAAAACTGTTTTTT. Encoded protein: CASSRSTGEKLFF.

This clone is categorized as medium-sized. The chain is built from TRBV18 and TRBJ1-2; D possibly corresponds to TRBD1 (5 bases). In germline, CDR1 is KGHSH, CDR2 LQKENI. V dropped 1 base and J dropped 4 bases, with 13 bases sitting between them. This CDR3 has 15 residues. CDR3 nucleotide sequence: TGTGCCAGCTCACCACGCGGGGACTCTGGCTATGGCTACACCTTC. Translated: CASSPRGDSGYGYTF.

V usage is TRBV28 and J usage is TRBJ1-2; TRBD1 agrees at 7 bases. The CDR3 runs 14 residues. J was trimmed by 8 bases and V by 2 bases; bases with no gene match: 8. CDR1 and CDR2 from the germline V gene are MDHEN and SYDVKM. CDR3 residues: CASSLRQGVRGYTF. The CDR3 region has the DNA TGTGCCAGCAGTTTACGACAGGGCGTGAGGGGCTACACCTTC.

This clone was observed a single time. The chain links TRBV5-4 to TRBJ1-1; no clear D gene. Germline CDR1 and CDR2: SGHNT and YYREEE (reference sequence). V was trimmed by 6 bases and J by 1 base, leaving 10 bases between them. The CDR3 loop spans 13 amino acids. CDR3 coding DNA: TGTGCCAGCACCGAGAGGGCGAACACTGAAGCTTTCTTT. Protein sequence: CASTERANTEAFF.

The chain couples TRBV10-3 to TRBJ1-1; 7 bases agree with TRBD1. V shed 4 bases and J 5 bases; nucleotides not matched to a gene: 7. The germline V gene has CDR1 ENHRY and CDR2 SYGVKD. CDR3 size: 14 residues. CDR3 sequence: CAISGGGARTEAFF. The CDR3 DNA is TGTGCCATCAGTGGAGGGGGCGCTCGGACTGAAGCTTTCTTT.

The chain uses TRBV6-5 and TRBJ2-3, with 10 bases fitting TRBD2. CDR3 length: 16 amino acids. The V gene's germline CDR1 is MNHEY and CDR2 SVGAGI. Trimming at V came to 0 bases and at J to 4 bases, leaving 4 bases not matched to a gene. The CDR3: CASSYSISGGADTQYF. The CDR3 DNA reads TGTGCCAGCAGTTACTCGATAAGCGGGGGGGCAGATACGCAGTATTTT.

The V call is TRBV5-1, the J call TRBJ1-1; D remains ambiguous. In germline, CDR1 is SGHRS, CDR2 YFSETQ. V was clipped by 0 bases and J by 0 bases, with 3 bases between them. The CDR3 length is 13 residues. The chain's CDR3 is CASSLGVNTEAFF. Here the CDR3 DNA reads TGCGCCAGCAGCTTGGGGGTGAACACTGAAGCTTTCTTT.

The CDR3, as DNA: TGTGCCAGCAGCTCTCCGTACGGAAACCGATTGGGGTACGAGCAGTACTTC. This codes for CASSSPYGNRLGYEQYF. V usage is TRBV5-6 and J usage is TRBJ2-7; D remains ambiguous. The CDR3 is made up of 17 amino acids. The V end lost 3 bases, the J end lost 4 bases, and 23 bases lay between the germline ends. Germline loops: CDR1 SGHDT, CDR2 YYEEEE.